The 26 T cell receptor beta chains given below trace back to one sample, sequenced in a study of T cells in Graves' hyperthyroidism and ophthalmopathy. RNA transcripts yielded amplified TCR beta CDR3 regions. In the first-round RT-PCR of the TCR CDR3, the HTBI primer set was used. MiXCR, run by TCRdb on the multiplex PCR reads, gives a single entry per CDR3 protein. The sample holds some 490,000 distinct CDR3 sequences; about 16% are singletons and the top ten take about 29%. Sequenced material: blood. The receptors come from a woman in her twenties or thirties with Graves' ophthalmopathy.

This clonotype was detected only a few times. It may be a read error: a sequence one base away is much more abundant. The CDR3 protein is CSANEDSNPYNEQYF. The CDR3 region has the DNA TGCAGTGCTAACGAGGACTCGAACCCTTACAATGAGCAGTACTTC. The gene calls are TRBV20-1 and TRBJ2-1; maybe TRBD2 (5 bases). The DNA end is a closer match to TRBJ2-7, so the J assignment may be wrong. CDR1 and CDR2 (germline): DFQATT, SNEGSKA (reference sequence). The CDR3 sequence is 15 residues long.

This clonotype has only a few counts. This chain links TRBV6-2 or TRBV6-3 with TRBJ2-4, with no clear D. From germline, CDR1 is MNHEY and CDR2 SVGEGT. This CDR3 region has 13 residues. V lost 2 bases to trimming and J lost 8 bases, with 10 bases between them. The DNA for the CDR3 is TGTGCCAGCAGTTACAATAGGAGAGACATTCAGTACTTC. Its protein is CASSYNRRDIQYF.

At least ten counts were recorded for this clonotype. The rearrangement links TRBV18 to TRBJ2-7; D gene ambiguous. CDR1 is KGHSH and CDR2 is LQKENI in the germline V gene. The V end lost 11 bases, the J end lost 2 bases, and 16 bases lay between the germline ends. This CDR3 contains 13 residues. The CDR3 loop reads CAGSGGGTYEQYF. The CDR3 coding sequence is TGTGCCGGTTCGGGCGGTGGGACCTACGAGCAGTACTTC.

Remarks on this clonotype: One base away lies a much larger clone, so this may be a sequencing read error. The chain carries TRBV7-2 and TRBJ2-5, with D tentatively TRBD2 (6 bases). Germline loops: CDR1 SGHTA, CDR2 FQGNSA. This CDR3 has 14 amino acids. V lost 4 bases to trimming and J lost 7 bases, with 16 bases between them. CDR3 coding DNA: TGTGCCAGCAGCTCGCCAGGGAGGACTGCGACCCAGTACTTC. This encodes CASSSPGRTATQYF.

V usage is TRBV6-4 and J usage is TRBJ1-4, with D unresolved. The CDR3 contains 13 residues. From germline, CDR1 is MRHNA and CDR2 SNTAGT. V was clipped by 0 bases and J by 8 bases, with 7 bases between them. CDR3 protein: CASSDSDLEKLFF. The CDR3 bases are TGTGCCAGCAGTGACTCGGACTTAGAAAAACTGTTTTTT.

In DNA, the CDR3 is TGTGCCAGCAGCCAAGGGGGGAATAATGAAAAACTGTTTTTT. Translating it yields CASSQGGNNEKLFF. The rearrangement joins TRBV4-2 to TRBJ1-4; tentative D call: TRBD1 (5 bases). The CDR3 has 14 residues. The V end lost 1 base, the J end lost 4 bases, and 7 bases lay between the germline ends. Germline V CDR1 and CDR2: LGHNA, YNFKEQ.

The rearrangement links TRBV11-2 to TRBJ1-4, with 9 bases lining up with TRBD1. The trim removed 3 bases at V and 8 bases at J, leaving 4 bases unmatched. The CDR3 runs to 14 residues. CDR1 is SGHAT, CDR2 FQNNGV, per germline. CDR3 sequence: CASSFRDRDEKLFF. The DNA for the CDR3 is TGTGCCAGCAGCTTCCGGGACAGGGACGAAAAACTGTTTTTT.

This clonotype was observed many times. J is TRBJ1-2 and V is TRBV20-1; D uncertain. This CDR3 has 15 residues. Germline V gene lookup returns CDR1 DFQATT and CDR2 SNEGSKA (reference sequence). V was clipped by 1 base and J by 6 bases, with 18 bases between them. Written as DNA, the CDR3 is TGCAGTGCTAGAGCCCCGGGCTCGATGGGAGATGGCTACACCTTC. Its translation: CSARAPGSMGDGYTF.

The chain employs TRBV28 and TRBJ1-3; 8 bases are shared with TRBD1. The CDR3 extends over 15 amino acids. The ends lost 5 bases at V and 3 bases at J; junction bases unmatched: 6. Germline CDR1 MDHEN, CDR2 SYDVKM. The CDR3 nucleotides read TGTGCCAGCAGTCCCACAGGGGGAGGTGGAAACACCATATATTTT. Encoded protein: CASSPTGGGGNTIYF.

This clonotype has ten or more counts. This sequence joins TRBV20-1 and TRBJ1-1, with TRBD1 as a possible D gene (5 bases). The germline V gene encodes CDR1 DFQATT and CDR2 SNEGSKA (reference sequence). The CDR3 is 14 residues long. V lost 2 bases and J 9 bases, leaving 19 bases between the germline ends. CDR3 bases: TGCAGTGCTAGACTAGACAGAAGAGACTTAAAAGCTTTCTTT. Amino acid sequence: CSARLDRRDLKAFF.

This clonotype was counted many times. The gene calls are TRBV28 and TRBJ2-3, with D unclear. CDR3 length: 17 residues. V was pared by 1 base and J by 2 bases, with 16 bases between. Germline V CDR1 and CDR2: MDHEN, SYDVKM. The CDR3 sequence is CASSLLGTYNDTDTQYF. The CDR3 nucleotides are TGTGCCAGCAGTTTATTAGGCACCTATAATGACACAGATACGCAGTATTTT.

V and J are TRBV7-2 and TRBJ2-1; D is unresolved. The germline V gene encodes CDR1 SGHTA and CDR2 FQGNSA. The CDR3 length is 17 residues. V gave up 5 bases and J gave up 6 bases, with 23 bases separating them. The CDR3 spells CASSQDGLVAVGNEQFF. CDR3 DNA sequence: TGTGCCAGCAGCCAAGATGGTCTAGTGGCAGTGGGCAATGAGCAGTTCTTC. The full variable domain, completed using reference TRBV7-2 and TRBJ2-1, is GAGVSQSPSNKVTEKGKDVELRCDPISGHTALYWYRQSLGQGLEFLIYFQGNSAPDKSGLPSDRFSAERTGGSVSTLTIQRTQQEDSAVYLCASSQDGLVAVGNEQFFGPGTRLTVL.

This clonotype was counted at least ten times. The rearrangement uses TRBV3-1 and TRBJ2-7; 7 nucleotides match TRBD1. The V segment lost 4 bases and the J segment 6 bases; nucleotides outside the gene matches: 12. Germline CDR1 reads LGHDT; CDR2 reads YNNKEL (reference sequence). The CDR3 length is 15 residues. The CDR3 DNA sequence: TGTGCCAGCAGCCCAGAGACAGGGTATAGAGGCGAGCAGTACTTC. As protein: CASSPETGYRGEQYF.

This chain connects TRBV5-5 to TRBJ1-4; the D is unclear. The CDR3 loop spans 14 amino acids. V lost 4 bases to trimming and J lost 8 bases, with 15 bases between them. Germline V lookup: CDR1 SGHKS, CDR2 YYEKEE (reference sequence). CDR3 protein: CASSITAVGEKLFF. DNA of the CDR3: TGTGCCAGCAGCATCACAGCGGTCGGAGAAAAACTGTTTTTT. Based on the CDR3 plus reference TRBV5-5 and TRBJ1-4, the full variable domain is DAGVTQSPTHLIKTRGQQVTLRCSPISGHKSVSWYQQVLGQGPQFIFQYYEKEERGRGNFPDRFSARQFPNYSSELNVNALLLGDSALYLCASSITAVGEKLFFGSGTQLSVL.

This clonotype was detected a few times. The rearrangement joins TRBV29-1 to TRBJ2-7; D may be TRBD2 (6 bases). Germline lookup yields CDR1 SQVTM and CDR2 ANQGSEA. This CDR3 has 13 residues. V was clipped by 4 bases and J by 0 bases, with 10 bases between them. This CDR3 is CSVGEVGSYEQYF. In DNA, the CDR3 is TGCAGCGTTGGGGAGGTTGGCTCCTACGAGCAGTACTTC.

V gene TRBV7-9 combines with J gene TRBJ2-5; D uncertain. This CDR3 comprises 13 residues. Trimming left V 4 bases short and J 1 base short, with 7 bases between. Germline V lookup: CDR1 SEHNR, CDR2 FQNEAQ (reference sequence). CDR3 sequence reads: CASSCGPQETQYF. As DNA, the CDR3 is TGTGCCAGCAGCTGTGGGCCCCAAGAGACCCAGTACTTC.

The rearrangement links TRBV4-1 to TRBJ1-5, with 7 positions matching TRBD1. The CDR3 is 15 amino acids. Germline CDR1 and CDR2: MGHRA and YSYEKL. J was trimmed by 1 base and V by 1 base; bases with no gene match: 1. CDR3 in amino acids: CASSQVTGSNQPQHF. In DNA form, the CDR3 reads TGCGCCAGCAGCCAAGTGACAGGGAGCAATCAGCCCCAGCATTTT.

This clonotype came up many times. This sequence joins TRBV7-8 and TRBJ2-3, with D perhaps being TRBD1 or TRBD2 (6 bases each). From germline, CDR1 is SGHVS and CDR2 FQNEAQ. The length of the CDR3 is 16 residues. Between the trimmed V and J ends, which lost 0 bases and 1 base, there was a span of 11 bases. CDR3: CASSLAPGAGTDTQYF. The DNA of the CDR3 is TGTGCCAGCAGCTTAGCGCCGGGGGCCGGCACAGATACGCAGTATTTT.

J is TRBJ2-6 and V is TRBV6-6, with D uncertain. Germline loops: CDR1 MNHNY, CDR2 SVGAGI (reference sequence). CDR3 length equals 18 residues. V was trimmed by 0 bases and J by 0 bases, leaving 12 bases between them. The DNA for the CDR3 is TGTGCCAGCAGTTACTCCAACTACAAGATCTCTGGGGCCAACGTCCTGACTTTC. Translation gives CASSYSNYKISGANVLTF.

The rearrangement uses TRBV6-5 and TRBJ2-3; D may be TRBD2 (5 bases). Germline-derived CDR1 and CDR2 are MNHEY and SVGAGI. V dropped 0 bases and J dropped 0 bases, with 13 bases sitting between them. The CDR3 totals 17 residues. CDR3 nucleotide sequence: TGTGCCAGCAGTTACTCTGCTGTAGCGCCTAGCACAGATACGCAGTATTTT. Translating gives CASSYSAVAPSTDTQYF.

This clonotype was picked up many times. In DNA form, the CDR3 reads TGTGCCAGCAGCTTGCGAGACACGAACACTGAAGCTTTCTTT. This translates into CASSLRDTNTEAFF. This chain joins TRBV5-6 and TRBJ1-1; D gene uncertain. CDR1 SGHDT and CDR2 YYEEEE come from the germline V gene. Deletions cut 1 base from V and 1 base from J, with 8 bases between. The CDR3 runs 14 residues.

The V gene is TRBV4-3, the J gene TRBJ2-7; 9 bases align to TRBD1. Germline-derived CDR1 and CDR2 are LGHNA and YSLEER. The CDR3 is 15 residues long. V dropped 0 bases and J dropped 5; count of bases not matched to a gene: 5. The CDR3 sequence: CASSQDGTGLNEQYF. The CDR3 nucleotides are TGCGCCAGCAGCCAAGATGGGACAGGGCTGAACGAGCAGTACTTC.

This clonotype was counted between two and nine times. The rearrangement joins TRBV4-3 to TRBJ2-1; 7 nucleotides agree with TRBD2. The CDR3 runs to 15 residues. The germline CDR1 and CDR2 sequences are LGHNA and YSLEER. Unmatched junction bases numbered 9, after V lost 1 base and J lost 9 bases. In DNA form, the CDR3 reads TGCGCCAGCAGCCAAGGTTTGGCAGGGAGGGTTGAGCAGTTCTTC. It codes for CASSQGLAGRVEQFF.

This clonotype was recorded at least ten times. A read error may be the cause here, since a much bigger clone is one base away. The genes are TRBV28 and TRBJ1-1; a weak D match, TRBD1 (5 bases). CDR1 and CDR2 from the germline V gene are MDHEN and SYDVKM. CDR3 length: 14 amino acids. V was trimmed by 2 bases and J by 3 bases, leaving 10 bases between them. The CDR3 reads CASSLGGVDTEAFF. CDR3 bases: TGTGCCAGCAGTTTAGGGGGGGTGGACACTGAAGCTTTCTTT.

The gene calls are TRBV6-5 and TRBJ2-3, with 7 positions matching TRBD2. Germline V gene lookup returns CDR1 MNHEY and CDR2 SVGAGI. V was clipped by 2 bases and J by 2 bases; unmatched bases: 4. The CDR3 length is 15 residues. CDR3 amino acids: CASSYEAGNTDTQYF. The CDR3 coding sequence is TGTGCCAGCAGTTACGAAGCGGGAAACACAGATACGCAGTATTTT.

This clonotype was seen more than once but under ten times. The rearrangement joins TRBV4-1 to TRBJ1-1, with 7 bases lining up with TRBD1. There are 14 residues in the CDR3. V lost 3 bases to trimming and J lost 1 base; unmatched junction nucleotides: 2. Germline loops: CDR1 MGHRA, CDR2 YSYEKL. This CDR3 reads CASSQYRGNTEAFF. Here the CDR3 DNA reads TGCGCCAGCAGCCAGTACAGGGGGAACACTGAAGCTTTCTTT.